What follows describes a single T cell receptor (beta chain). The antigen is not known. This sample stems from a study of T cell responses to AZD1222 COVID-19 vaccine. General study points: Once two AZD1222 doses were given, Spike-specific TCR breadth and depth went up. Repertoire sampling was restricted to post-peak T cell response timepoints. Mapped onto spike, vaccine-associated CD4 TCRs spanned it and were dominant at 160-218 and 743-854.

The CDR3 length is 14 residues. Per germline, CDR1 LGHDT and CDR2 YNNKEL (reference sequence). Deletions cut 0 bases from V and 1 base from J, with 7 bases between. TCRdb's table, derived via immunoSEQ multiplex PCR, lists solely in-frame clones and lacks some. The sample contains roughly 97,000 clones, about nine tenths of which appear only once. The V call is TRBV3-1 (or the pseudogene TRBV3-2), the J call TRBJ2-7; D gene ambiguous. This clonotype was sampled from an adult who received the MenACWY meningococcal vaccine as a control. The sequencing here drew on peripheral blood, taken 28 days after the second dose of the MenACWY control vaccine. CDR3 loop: CASSQDAESYEQYF. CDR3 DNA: TGTGCCAGCAGCCAAGACGCCGAATCCTACGAGCAGTACTTC.